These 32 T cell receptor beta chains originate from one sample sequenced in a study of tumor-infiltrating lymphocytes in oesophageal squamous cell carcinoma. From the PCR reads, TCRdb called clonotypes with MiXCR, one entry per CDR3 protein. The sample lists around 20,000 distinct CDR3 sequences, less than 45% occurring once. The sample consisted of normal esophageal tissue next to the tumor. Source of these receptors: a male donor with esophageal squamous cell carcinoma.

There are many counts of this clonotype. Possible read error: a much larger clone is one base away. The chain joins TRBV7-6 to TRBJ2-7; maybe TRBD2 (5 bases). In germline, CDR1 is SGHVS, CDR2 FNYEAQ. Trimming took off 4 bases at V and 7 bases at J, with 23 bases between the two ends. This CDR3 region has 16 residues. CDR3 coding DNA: TGTGCCAGCAGCTCCGGAGCGGTCACCTTGGGCAATGAGCAGTACTTC. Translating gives CASSSGAVTLGNEQYF.

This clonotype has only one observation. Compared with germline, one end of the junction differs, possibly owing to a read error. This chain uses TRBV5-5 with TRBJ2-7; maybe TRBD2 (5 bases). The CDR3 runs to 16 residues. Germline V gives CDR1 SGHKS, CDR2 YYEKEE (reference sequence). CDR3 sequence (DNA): TGTGCCAGCAGCTTGGGTGGAGGTTTCCTCTCCTACGAGCAGTACTTT. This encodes CASSLGGGFLSYEQYF.

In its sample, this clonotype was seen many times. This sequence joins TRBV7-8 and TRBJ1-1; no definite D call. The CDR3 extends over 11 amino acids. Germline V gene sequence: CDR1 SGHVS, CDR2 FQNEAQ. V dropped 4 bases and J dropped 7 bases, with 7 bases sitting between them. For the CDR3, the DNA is TGTGCCAGCAGCTCCTCATATGAAGCTTTCTTT. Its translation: CASSSSYEAFF.

CDR3 amino acids: CASSTPPTDTQYF. The CDR3 coding sequence is TGTGCCAGCAGTACCCCACCGACAGATACGCAGTATTTT. The V call is TRBV6-8, the J call TRBJ2-3; no definite D call. Trimming left V 5 bases short and J 3 bases short, with 9 bases between. From germline, CDR1 is MNHGY and CDR2 SAAAGT. The CDR3 sequence is 13 residues long.

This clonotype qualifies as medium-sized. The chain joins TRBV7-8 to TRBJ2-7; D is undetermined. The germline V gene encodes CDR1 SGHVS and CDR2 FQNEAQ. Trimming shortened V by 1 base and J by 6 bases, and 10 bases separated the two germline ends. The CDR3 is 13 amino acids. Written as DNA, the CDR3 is TGTGCCAGCAGCTTAGAAAGGTCGGGCGAGCAGTACTTC. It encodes CASSLERSGEQYF.

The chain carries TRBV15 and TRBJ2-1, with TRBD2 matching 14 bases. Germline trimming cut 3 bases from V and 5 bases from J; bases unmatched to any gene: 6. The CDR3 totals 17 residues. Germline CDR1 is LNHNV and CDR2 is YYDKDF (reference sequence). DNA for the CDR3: TGTGCCACCAGCAGGACTAGCGGGAGGGCCCCAAACAATGAGCAGTTCTTC. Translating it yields CATSRTSGRAPNNEQFF.

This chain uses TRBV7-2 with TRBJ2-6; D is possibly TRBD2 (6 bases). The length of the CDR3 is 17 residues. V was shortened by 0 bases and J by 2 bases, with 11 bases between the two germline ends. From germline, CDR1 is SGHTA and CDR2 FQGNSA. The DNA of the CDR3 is TGTGCCAGCAGCTTAGCGGGTGGAGGGCCTGGGGCCAACGTCCTGACTTTC. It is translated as CASSLAGGGPGANVLTF.

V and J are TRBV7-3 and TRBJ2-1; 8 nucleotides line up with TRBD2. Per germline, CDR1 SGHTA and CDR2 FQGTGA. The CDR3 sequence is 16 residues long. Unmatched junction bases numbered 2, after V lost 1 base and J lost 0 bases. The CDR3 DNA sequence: TGTGCCAGCAGCTTAAAGGGGACTAGCTCCTACAATGAGCAGTTCTTC. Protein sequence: CASSLKGTSSYNEQFF. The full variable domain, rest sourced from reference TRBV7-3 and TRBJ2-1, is GAGVSQTPSNKVTEKGKYVELRCDPISGHTALYWYRQSLGQGPEFLIYFQGTGAADDSGLPNDRFFAVRPEGSVSTLKIQRTERGDSAVYLCASSLKGTSSYNEQFFGPGTRLTVL.

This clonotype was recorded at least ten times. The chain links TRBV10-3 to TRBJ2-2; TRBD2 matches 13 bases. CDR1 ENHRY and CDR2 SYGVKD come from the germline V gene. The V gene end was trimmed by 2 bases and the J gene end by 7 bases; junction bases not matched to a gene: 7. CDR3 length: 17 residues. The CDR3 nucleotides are TGTGCCATCAGTGAGAGGCTCGGACTAGCGGGAGTCGGGGAGCTGTTTTTT. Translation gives CAISERLGLAGVGELFF.

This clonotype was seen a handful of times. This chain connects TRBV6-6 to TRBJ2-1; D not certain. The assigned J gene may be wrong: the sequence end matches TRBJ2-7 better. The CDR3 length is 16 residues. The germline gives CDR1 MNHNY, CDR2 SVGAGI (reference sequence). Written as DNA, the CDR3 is TGTGCCAGCAGTTACTCCTTGCCTGAATCCTACAATGAGCAGTACTTC. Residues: CASSYSLPESYNEQYF.

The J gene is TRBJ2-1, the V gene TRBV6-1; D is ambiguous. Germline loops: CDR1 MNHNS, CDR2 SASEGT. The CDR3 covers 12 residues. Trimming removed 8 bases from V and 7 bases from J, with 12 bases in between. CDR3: CASCRFGNEQFF. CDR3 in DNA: TGTGCCAGCTGCCGCTTTGGGAATGAGCAGTTCTTC.

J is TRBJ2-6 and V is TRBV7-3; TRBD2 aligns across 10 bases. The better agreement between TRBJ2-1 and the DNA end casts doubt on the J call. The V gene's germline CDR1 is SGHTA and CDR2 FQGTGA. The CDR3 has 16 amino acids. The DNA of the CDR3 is TGTGCCAGCAGCACCTCTAGCGGGAGTACCTACAATGAGCAGTTCTTC. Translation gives CASSTSSGSTYNEQFF.

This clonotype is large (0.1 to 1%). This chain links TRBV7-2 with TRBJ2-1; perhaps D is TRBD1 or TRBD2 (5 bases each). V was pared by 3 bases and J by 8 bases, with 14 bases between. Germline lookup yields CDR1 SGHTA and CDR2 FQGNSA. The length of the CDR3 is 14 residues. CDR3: CASSFRDQNDEQFF. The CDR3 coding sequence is TGTGCCAGCAGCTTCCGGGACCAAAACGATGAGCAGTTCTTC. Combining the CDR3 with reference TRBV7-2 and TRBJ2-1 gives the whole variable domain GAGVSQSPSNKVTEKGKDVELRCDPISGHTALYWYRQSLGQGLEFLIYFQGNSAPDKSGLPSDRFSAERTGGSVSTLTIQRTQQEDSAVYLCASSFRDQNDEQFFGPGTRLTVL.

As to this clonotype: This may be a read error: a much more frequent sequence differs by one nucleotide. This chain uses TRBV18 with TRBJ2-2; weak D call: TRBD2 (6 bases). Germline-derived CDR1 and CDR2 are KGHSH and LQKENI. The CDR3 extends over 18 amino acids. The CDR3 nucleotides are TGTGCCAGCTCACCTGGGGGAGGATCCGGTTCGAACACCTGGGAGCTGTTTTTT. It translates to CASSPGGGSGSNTWELFF.

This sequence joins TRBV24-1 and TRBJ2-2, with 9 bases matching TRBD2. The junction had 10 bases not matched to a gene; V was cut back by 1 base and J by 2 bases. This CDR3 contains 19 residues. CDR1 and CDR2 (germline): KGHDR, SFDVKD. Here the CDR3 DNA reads TGTGCCACCAGTGATTTAATTGATCTAGCGGGACCTAACACCGGGGAGCTGTTTTTT. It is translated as CATSDLIDLAGPNTGELFF.

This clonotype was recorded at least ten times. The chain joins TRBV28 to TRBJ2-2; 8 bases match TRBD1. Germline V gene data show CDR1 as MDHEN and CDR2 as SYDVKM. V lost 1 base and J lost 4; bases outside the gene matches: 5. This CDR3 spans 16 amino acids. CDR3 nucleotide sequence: TGTGCCAGCAGTTTATTTGGACAGGGCCTCACCGGGGAGCTGTTTTTT. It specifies CASSLFGQGLTGELFF.

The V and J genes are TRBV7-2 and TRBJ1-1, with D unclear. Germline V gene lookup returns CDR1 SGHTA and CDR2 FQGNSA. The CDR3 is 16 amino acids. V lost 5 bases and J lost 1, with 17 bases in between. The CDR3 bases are TGTGCCAGCAGCGCCCCCAACGGGGTACCGAACACTGAAGCTTTCTTT. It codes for CASSAPNGVPNTEAFF.

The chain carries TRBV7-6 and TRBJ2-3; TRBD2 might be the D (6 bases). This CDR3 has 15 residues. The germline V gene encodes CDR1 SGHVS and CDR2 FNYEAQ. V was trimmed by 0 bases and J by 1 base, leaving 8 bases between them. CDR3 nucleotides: TGTGCCAGCAGCTTAGCCGGGAGCGGCACAGATACGCAGTATTTT. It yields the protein CASSLAGSGTDTQYF. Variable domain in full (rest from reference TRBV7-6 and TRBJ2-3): GAGVSQSPRYKVTKRGQDVALRCDPISGHVSLYWYRQALGQGPEFLTYFNYEAQQDKSGLPNDRFSAERPEGSISTLTIQRTEQRDSAMYRCASSLAGSGTDTQYFGPGTRLTVL.

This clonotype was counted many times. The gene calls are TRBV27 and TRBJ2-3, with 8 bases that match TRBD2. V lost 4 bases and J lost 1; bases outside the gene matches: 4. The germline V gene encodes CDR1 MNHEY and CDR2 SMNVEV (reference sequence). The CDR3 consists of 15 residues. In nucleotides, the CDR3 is TGTGCCAGCAGTTCCCAGACTAGCGGCACAGATACGCAGTATTTT. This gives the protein CASSSQTSGTDTQYF.

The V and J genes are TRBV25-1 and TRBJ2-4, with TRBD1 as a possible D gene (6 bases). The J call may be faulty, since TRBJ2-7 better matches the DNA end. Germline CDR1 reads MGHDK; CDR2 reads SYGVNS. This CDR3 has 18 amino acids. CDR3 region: CASSESIARGRLPYEQYF. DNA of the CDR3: TGTGCCAGCAGTGAATCCATCGCCAGGGGCCGCCTTCCCTACGAGCAGTACTTC.

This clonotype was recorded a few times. The CDR3 region has the DNA TGTGCCAGCAGCGCCCCTCGGGGTGGCCATGAGCAGTTCTTC. Its translation: CASSAPRGGHEQFF. This rearrangement joins TRBV7-9 to TRBJ2-1, with D perhaps matching TRBD2 (5 bases). The CDR3 is 14 residues long. V was trimmed by 5 bases and J by 8 bases, leaving 16 bases between them. The germline V gene has CDR1 SEHNR and CDR2 FQNEAQ (reference sequence).

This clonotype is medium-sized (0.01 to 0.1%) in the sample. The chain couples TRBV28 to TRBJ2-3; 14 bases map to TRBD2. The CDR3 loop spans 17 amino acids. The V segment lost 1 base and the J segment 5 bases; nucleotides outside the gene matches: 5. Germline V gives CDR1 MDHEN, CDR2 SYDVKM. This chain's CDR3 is CASSLSRLAGGIDTQYF. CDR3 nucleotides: TGTGCCAGCAGTTTATCCAGACTAGCGGGAGGGATAGATACGCAGTATTTT.

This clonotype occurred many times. CDR3 coding DNA: TGTGCCAGCAGCTGGGGAGGGGTAGGAGGAGAGACCCAGTACTTC. It encodes CASSWGGVGGETQYF. The rearrangement links TRBV28 to TRBJ2-5; 7 bases fit TRBD2. J lost 4 bases, V lost 6 bases, and 11 bases had no gene match. Per germline, CDR1 MDHEN and CDR2 SYDVKM. The CDR3 loop spans 15 amino acids.

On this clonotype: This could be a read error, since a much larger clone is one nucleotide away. The CDR3 coding sequence is TGTGCCAGCAGTCCCTCGCCTGGACAGCCCGAGGAGTACTTC. Translated: CASSPSPGQPEEYF. This chain links TRBV28 with TRBJ2-5; weak D call: TRBD1 (6 bases). Per the germline V gene, CDR1 is MDHEN and CDR2 is SYDVKM. With 5 bases removed from V and 12 bases from J, the gap between germline ends came to 22 bases. This CDR3 region has 14 residues.

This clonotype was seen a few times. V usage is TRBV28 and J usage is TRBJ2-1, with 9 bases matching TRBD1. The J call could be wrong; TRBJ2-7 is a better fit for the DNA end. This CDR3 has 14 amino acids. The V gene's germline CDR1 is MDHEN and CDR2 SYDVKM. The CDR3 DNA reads TGTGCCAGCAAAACAGGGGGCGTTAGGAATGAGCAGTACTTC. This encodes CASKTGGVRNEQYF.

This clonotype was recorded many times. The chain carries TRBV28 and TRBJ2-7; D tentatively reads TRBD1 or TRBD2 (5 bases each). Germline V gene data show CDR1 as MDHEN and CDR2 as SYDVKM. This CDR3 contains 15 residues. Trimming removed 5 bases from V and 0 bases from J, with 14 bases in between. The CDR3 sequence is CASSIAGTGSYEQYF. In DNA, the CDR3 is TGTGCCAGCAGTATAGCCGGGACCGGCTCCTACGAGCAGTACTTC.

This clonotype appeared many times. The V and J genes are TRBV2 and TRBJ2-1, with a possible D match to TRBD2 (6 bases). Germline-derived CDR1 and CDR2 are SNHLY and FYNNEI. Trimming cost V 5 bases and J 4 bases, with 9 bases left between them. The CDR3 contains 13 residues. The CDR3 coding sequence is TGTGCCAGCAGTAGGGACTTATACAATGAGCAGTTCTTC. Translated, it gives CASSRDLYNEQFF. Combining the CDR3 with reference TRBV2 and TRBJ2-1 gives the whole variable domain EPEVTQTPSHQVTQMGQEVILRCVPISNHLYFYWYRQILGQKVEFLVSFYNNEISEKSEIFDDQFSVERPDGSNFTLKIRSTKLEDSAMYFCASSRDLYNEQFFGPGTRLTVL.

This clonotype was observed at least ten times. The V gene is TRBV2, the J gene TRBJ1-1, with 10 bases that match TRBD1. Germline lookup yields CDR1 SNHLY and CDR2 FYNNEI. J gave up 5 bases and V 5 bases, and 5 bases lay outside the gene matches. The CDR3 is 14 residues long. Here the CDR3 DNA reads TGTGCCAGCAGTTCGACAGGGGGCTGGACTGAAGCTTTCTTT. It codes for CASSSTGGWTEAFF.

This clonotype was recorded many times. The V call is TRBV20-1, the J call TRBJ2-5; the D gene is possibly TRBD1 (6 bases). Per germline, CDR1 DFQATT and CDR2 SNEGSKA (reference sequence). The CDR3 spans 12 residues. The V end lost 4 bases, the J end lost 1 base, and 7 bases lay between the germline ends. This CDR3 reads CSANRVQETQYF. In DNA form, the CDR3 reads TGCAGTGCTAACAGGGTCCAAGAGACCCAGTACTTC.

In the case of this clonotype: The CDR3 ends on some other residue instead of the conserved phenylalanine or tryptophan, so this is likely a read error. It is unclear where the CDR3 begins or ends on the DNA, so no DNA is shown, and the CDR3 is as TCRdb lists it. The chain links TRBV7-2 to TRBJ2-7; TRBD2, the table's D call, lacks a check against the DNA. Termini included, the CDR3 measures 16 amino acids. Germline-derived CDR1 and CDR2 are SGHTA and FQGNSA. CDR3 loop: CASSYPGLMYGYTFGS.

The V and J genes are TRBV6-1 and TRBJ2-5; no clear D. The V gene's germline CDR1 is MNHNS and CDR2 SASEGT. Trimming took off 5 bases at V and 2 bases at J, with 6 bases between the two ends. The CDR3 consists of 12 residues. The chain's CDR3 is CASSYGQETQYF. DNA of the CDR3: TGTGCCAGCAGTTACGGACAAGAGACCCAGTACTTC.

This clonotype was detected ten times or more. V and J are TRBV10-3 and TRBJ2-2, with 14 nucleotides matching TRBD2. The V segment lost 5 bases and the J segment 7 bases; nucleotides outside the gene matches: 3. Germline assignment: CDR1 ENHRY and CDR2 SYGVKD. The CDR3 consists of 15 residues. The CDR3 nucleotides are TGTGCCATCAGTTCCGGGACTAGCGGGAGCGGGGAGCTGTTTTTT. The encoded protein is CAISSGTSGSGELFF.